This T cell receptor (beta chain) was recorded in a study of cytomegalovirus exposure and HLA in healthy donors. Regarding the study as a whole: Altogether, 160 or so TCR beta chains were recorded as cytomegalovirus-associated. With DRB1 most and HLA-C fewest, TCR association rates differed between HLA loci in a later analysis.

As for this clone: The antigen is undetermined.

The study ran its PCR with 60 Vbeta and 13 Jbeta primers. Profiled with immunoSEQ multiplex PCR; TCRdb holds only in-frame clones, not every one. The sample has about 120,000 clones; approximately 81% are singletons. There are 12 residues in the CDR3. V lost 3 bases, J lost 8 bases, and 10 bases lay in between. Germline V lookup: CDR1 SNHLY, CDR2 FYNNEI. Input material: PBMCs. The clonotype originates from a woman aged 40 to 50 in good health and CMV-seronegative. The genes are TRBV2 and TRBJ1-2; the D is unclear. The CDR3: CASSEQVPGYTF. The CDR3, as DNA: TGTGCCAGCAGTGAGCAGGTACCCGGCTACACCTTC.